This TCR beta chain stems from a study of blood T cell repertoires in COVID-19. Overall study: The United States, Italy and Spain provided the acute and convalescent COVID-19 samples. T cells, B-cell-depleted T cells, or PBMCs supplied cDNA or gDNA.

Original data processing: Estimation of nucleated cell counts was performed using reference gene primer amplification. The repertoire was sequenced with immunoSEQ multiplex PCR; TCRdb's copy has only in-frame clones and lacks some. That table gives V, J and clone size, and the DNA gave D and trimming. The table has fewer than 150,000 clones, around 78% seen once. V was clipped by 5 bases and J by 8 bases, with 10 bases between them. Germline CDR1 reads KGHSH; CDR2 reads LQKENI. This CDR3 has 12 residues. The clonotype originates from a man in his 70s with acute or convalescent COVID-19. The J gene is TRBJ2-1, the V gene TRBV18, with D possibly being TRBD1 (5 bases). The sample taken for sequencing was peripheral blood. The CDR3 sequence is CASSFLGDEQFF. The CDR3 nucleotides read TGTGCCAGCTCATTCCTAGGGGATGAGCAGTTCTTC. Complete variable domain (other parts from reference TRBV18 and TRBJ2-1): NAGVMQNPRHLVRRRGQEARLRCSPMKGHSHVYWYRQLPEEGLKFMVYLQKENIIDESGMPKERFSAEFPKEGPSILRIQQVVRGDSAAYFCASSFLGDEQFFGPGTRLTVL.